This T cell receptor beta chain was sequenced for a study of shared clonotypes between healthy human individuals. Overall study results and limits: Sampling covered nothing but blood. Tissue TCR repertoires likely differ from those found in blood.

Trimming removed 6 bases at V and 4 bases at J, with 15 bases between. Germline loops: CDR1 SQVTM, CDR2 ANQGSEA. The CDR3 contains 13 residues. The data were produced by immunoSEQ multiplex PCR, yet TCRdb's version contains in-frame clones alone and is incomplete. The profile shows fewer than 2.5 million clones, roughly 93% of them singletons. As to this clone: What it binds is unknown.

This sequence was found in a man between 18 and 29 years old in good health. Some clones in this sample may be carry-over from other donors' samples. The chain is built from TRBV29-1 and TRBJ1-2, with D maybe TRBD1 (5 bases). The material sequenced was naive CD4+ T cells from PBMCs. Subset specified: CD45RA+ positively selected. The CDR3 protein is CSVPSRVPYGYTF. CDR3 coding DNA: TGCAGCGTGCCCAGCAGGGTCCCCTATGGCTACACCTTC.